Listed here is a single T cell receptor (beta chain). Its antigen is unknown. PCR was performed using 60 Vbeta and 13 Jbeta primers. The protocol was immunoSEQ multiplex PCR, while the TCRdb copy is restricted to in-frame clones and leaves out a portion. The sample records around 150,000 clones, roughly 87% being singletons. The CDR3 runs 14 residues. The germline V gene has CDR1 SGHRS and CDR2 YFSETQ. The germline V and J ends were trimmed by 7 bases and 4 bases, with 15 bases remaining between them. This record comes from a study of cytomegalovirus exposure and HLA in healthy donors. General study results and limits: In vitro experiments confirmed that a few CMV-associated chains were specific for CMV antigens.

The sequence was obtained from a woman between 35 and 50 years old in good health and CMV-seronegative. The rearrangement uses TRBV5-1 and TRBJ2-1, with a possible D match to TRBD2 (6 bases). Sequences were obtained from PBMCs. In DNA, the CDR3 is TGCGCCAGCTCGTTAGCGGAGTGGTACAATGAGCAGTTCTTC. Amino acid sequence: CASSLAEWYNEQFF.